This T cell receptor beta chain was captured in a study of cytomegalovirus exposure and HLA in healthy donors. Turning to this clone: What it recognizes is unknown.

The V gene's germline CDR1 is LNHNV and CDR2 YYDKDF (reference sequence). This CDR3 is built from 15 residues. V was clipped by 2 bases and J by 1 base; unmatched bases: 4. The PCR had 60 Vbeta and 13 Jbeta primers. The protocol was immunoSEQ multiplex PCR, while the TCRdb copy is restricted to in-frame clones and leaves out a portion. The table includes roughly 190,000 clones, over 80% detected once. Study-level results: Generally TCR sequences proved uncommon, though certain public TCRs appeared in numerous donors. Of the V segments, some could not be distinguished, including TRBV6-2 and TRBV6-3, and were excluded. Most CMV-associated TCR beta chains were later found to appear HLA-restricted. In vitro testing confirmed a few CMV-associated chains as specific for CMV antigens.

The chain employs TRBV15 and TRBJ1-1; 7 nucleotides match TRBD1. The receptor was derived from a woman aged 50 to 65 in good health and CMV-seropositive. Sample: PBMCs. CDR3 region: CATSRPYRGNTEAFF. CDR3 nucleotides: TGTGCCACCAGCAGACCTTACAGGGGGAACACTGAAGCTTTCTTT. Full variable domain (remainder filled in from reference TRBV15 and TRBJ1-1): DAMVIQNPRYQVTQFGKPVTLSCSQTLNHNVMYWYQQKSSQAPKLLFHYYDKDFNNEADTPDNFQSRRPNTSFCFLDIRSPGLGDTAMYLCATSRPYRGNTEAFFGQGTRLTVV.